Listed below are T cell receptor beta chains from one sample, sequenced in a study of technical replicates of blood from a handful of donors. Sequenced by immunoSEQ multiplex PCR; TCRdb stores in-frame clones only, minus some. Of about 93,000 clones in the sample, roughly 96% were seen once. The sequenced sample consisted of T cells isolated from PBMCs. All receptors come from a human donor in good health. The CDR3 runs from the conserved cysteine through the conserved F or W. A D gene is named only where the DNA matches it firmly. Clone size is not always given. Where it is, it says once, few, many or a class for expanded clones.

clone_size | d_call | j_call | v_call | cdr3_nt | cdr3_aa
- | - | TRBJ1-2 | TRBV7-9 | TGTGCCAGCAGCTTAGAACAGGGTATCTATGGCTACACCTTC | CASSLEQGIYGYTF
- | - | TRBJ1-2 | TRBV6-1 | TGTGCCAGCAAATTTGACAGACACGAATTCTATGGCTACACCTTC | CASKFDRHEFYGYTF
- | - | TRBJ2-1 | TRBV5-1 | TGCGCCAGCAGCTTCGGGGTCAGCTCCTACAATGAGCAGTTCTTC | CASSFGVSSYNEQFF
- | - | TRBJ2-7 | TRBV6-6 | TGTGCCAGCAGTTATTCCGGGGACGAGCAGTACTTC | CASSYSGDEQYF
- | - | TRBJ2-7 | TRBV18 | TGTGCCAGCTCACCACCGGAGGGGACCTACGAGCAGTACTTC | CASSPPEGTYEQYF
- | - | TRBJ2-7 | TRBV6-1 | TGTGCCAGCAGTGAATACAACCCTAGGAACGAGCAGTACTTC | CASSEYNPRNEQYF
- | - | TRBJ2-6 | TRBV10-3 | TGTGCCATCAGTGACAGGGGGGCTGGGGCCAACGTCCTGACTTTC | CAISDRGAGANVLTF
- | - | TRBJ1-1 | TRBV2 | TGTGCCAGCAGTGGGGGGGGGCGTTTGAACACTGAAGCTTTCTTT | CASSGGGRLNTEAFF
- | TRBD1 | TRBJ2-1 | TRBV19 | TGTGCCAGTAGTGTCACAGGGGGCTCCTACAATGAGCAGTTCTTC | CASSVTGGSYNEQFF
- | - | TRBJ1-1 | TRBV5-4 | TGTGCCAGCAGCTCGAAGACAAAAGGGAGGGTGACTGAAGCTTTCTTT | CASSSKTKGRVTEAFF
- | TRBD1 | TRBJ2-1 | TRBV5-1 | TGCGCCAGCAGCTCGGGACAGGGGTTGAATGAGCAGTTCTTC | CASSSGQGLNEQFF
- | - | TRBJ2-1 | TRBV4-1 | TGCGCCAGCAGCCAACTAGGGACTTTCAATGAGCAGTTCTTC | CASSQLGTFNEQFF
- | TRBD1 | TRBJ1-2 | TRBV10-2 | TGCGCCAGCAGTGACCCGACAGGGGAGGATGACTATGGCTACACCTTC | CASSDPTGEDDYGYTF
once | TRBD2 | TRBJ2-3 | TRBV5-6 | TGTGCCAGCAGCCGACAGGGACTAGCGGGAGGGTTGGCAGATACGCAGTATTTT | CASSRQGLAGGLADTQYF
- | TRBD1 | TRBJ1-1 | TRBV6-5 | TGTGCCAGCAGTTTGCAGGGGGCAGGAAACACTGAAGCTTTCTTT | CASSLQGAGNTEAFF
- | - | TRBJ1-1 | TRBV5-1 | TGCGCCAGCAGCTTGCCCGACAGACCTAACACTGAAGCTTTCTTT | CASSLPDRPNTEAFF
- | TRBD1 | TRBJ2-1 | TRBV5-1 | TGCGCCAGCAGCTTGAGTGTGACAGGGGAGAATGAGCAGTTCTTC | CASSLSVTGENEQFF
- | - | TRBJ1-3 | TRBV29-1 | TGCAGCGTTGTGGCAGGGGGAAACACCATATATTTT | CSVVAGGNTIYF
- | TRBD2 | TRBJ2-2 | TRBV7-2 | TGTGCCAGCAGCCCCCGGAGCGGGGGGGCCGCCGGGGAGCTGTTTTTT | CASSPRSGGAAGELFF
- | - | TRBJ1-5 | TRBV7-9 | TGTGCCAGCAGCTTAGTGGGGAGGAATCAGCCCCAGCATTTT | CASSLVGRNQPQHF
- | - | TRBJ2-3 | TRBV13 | TGTGCCAGCAGCTTAATTCGGGGCGGGGGCACAGATACGCAGTATTTT | CASSLIRGGGTDTQYF
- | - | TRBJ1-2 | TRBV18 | TGTGCCAGCTCACCGACAGACTCCCCTAGGTATGGCTACACCTTC | CASSPTDSPRYGYTF
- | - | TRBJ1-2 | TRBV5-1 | TGCGCCAGCAGCTTGGACAGGGTGGGGCCGAACTATGGCTACACCTTC | CASSLDRVGPNYGYTF
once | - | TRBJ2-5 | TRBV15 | TGTGCCACCAGCAGAGGGCCCGAAGAGACCCAGTACTTC | CATSRGPEETQYF
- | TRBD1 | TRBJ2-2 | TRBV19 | TGTGCCAGTAAAGGGGGGGACAGGGAGCCCGGGGAGCTGTTTTTT | CASKGGDREPGELFF
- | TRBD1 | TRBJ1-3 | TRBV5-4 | TGTGCCAGCAGCTTCGACAGGGGGAACACCATATATTTT | CASSFDRGNTIYF
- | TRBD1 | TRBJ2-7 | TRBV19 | TGTGCCAGTAGAGGCTCAGGGGGTTTCTACGAGCAGTACTTC | CASRGSGGFYEQYF
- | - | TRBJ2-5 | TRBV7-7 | TGTGCTAGCAGCTCCTCGGGGGAGACCCAGTACTTC | CASSSSGETQYF
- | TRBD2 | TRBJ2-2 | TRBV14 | TGTGCCAGCAGCCACCTCCCGGGACTAGCGGGACGAAACACCGGGGAGCTGTTTTTT | CASSHLPGLAGRNTGELFF
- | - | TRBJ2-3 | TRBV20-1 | TGCAGTATGGAGGGTACAGATACGCAGTATTTT | CSMEGTDTQYF
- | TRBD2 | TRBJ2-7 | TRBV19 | TGTGCCAGTAGTCCACTAGCGGGGGGCCAAAGCTCCTACGAGCAGTACTTC | CASSPLAGGQSSYEQYF
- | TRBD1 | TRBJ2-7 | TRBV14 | TGTGCCAGCAGCCCGGGACAGGGATACGAGCAGTACTTC | CASSPGQGYEQYF
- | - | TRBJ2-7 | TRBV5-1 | TGCGCCAGCAGCTTGGAGGACAGTTACTACGAGCAGTACTTC | CASSLEDSYYEQYF
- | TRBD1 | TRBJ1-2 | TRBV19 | TGTGCCAGTAGTATAGCTGGGGACAGCCTCTATGGCTACACCTTC | CASSIAGDSLYGYTF
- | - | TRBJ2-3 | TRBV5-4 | TGTGCCAGCAGCCGGGATTTGGCAGATACGCAGTATTTT | CASSRDLADTQYF
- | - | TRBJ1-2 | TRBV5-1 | TGCGCCAGCAGCTTAGGCAGGGGCGCCTATGGCTACACCTTC | CASSLGRGAYGYTF
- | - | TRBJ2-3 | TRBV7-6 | TGTGCCAGCAGCTCCCCGCTGCGGGACAGCACAGATACGCAGTATTTT | CASSSPLRDSTDTQYF
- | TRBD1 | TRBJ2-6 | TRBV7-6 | TGTGCCAGCAGCTTCCCAATCCGAGCGGGACAGGGCGGGGCTGGGGCCAACGTCCTGACTTTC | CASSFPIRAGQGGAGANVLTF
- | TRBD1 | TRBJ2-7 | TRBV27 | TGTGCCAGTGGTACAGGGGTTCGCGGGTCCTACGAGCAGTACTTC | CASGTGVRGSYEQYF
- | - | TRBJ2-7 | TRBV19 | TGTGCCACGCTGAACAGCCACTACGAGCAGTACTTC | CATLNSHYEQYF
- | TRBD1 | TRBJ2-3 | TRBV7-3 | TGTGCCAGCAGCTTCGGGACAGGGACCAATACGCAGTATTTT | CASSFGTGTNTQYF
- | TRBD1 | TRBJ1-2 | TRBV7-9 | TGTGCCAGCAGCTTAGCGGCAGGGGGCTATGGCTACACCTTC | CASSLAAGGYGYTF
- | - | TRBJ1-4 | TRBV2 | TGTGCCAGCAGTCCAGGGGACGGGGTGGGTGAAAAACTGTTTTTT | CASSPGDGVGEKLFF
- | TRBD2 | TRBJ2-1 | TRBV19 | TGTGCCAGTAGTATTAGGTCTAGCGGGAGGGCCATTGGTTTCGGGCCCAATGAGCAGTTCTTC | CASSIRSSGRAIGFGPNEQFF
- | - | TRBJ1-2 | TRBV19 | TGTGCCAGTAGTGCACAGGGAGAACAGACCTATGGCTACACCTTC | CASSAQGEQTYGYTF